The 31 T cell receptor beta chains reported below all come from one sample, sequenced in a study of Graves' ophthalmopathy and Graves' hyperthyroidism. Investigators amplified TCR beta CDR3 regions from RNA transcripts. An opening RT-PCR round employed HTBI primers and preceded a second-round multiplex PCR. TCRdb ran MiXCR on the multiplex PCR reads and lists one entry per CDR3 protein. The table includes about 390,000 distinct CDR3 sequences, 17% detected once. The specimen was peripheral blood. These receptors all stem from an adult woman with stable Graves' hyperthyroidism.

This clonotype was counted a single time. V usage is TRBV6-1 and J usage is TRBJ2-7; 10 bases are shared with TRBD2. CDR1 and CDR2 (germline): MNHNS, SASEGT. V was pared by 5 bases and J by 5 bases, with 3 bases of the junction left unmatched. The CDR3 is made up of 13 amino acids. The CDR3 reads CASSPGTSDEQYF. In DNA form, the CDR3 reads TGTGCCAGCAGTCCCGGGACTAGCGACGAGCAGTACTTC.

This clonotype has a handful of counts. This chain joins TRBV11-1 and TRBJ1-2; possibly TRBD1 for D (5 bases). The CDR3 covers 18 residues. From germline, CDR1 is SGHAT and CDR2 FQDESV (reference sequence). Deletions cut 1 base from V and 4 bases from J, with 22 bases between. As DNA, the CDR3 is TGTGCCAGCAGCTTAGACGTCGGTGGACACCCCCCTAGCTATGGCTACACCTTC. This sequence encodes CASSLDVGGHPPSYGYTF. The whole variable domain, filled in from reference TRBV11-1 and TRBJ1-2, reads EAEVAQSPRYKITEKSQAVAFWCDPISGHATLYWYRQILGQGPELLVQFQDESVVDDSQLPKDRFSAERLKGVDSTLKIQPAELGDSAMYLCASSLDVGGHPPSYGYTFGSGTRLTVV.

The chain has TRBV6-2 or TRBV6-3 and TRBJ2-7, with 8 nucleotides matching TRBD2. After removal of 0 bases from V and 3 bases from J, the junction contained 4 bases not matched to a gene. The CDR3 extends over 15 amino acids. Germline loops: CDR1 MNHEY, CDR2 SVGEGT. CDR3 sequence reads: CASSYSPSGGYEQYF. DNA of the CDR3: TGTGCCAGCAGTTACTCACCCAGCGGGGGCTACGAGCAGTACTTC.

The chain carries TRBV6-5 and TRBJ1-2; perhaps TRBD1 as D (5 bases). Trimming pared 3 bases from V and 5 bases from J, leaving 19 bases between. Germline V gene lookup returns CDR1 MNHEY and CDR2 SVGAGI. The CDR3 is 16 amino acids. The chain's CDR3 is CASSYTSGGTVYGYTF. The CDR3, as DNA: TGTGCCAGCAGTTATACTTCGGGGGGGACTGTATATGGCTACACCTTC.

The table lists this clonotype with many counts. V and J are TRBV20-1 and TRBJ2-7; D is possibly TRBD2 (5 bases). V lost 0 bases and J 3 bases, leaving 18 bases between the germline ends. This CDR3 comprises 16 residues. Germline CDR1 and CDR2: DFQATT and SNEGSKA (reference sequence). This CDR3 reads CSARDATSSRGYEQYF. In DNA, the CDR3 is TGCAGTGCTAGAGACGCCACTAGTTCTCGCGGCTACGAGCAGTACTTC.

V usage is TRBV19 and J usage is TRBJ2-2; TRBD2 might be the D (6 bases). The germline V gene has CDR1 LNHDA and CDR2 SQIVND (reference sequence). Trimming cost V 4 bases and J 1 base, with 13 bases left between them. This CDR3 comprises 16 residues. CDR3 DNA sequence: TGTGCCAGTAGTACCCTGGAGGGAGGGAACACCGGGGAGCTGTTTTTT. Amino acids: CASSTLEGGNTGELFF.

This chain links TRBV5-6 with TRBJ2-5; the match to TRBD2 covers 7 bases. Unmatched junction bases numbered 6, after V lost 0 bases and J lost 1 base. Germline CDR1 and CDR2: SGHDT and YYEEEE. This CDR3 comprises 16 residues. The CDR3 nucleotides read TGTGCCAGCAGCTTGGTTTCTAGCGGAGCCCAAGAGACCCAGTACTTC. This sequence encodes CASSLVSSGAQETQYF.

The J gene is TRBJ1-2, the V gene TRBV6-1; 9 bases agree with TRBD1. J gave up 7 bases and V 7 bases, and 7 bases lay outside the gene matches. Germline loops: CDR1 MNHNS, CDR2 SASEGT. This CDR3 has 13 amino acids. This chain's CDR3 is CASTEQGAAGYTF. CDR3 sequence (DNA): TGTGCCAGCACCGAACAGGGGGCGGCTGGCTACACCTTC.

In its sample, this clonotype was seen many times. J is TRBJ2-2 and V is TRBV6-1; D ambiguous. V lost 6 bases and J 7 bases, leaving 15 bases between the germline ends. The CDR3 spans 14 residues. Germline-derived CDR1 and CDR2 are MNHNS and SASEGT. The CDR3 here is CASSRRSIHGELFF. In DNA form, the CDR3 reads TGTGCCAGCAGCCGAAGGAGCATTCACGGGGAGCTGTTTTTT.

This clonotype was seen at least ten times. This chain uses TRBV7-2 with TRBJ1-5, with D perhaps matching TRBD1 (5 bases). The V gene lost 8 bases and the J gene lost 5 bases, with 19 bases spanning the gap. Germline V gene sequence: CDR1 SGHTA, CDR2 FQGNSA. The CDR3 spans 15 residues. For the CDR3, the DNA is TGTGCCAGCGGGGGGGGAGGCCGGCGTGATCAGCCCCAGCATTTT. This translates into CASGGGGRRDQPQHF.

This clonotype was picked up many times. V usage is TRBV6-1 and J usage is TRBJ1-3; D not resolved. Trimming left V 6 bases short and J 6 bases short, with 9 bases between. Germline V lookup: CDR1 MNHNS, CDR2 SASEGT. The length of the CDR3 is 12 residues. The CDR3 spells CASRGMKNTIYF. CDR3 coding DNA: TGTGCCAGCAGGGGGATGAAAAACACCATATATTTT.

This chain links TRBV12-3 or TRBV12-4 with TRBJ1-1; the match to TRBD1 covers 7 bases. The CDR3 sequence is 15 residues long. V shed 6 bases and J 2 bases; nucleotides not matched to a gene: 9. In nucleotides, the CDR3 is TGTGCCAGCAGGCGAAACAGGGGTGGAAACACTGAAGCTTTCTTT. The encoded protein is CASRRNRGGNTEAFF.

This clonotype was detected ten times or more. CDR3 sequence reads: CASSFGGETQYF. CDR3 coding DNA: TGTGCCAGCAGTTTTGGAGGGGAGACCCAGTACTTC. This rearrangement joins TRBV12-3 or TRBV12-4 to TRBJ2-5; D is possibly TRBD2 (6 bases). The CDR3 is 12 residues long. V was cut by 3 bases and J by 5 bases, with 7 bases left in between.

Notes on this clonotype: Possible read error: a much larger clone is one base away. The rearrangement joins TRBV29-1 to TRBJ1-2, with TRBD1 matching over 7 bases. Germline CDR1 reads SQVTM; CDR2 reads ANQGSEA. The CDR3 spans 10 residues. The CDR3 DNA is TGCAGCACAGGGGACTATGGCTTCACCTTC. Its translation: CSTGDYGFTF.

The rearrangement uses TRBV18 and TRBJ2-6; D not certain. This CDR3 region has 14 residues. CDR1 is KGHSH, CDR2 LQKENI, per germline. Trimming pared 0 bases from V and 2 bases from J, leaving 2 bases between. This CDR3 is CASSPPTGANVLTF. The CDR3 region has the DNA TGTGCCAGCTCACCACCTACTGGGGCCAACGTCCTGACTTTC.

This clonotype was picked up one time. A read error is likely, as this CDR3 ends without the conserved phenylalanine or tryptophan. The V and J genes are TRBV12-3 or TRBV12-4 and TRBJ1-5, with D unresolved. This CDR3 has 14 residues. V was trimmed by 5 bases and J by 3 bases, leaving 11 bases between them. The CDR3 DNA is TGTGCCAGCAGTCTAGTTAGGGACAATCAGCCCCAGCATGTT. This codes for CASSLVRDNQPQHV.

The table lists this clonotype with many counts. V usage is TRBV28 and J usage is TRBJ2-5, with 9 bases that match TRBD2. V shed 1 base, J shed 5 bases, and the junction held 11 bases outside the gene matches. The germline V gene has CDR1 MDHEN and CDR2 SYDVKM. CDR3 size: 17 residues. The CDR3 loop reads CASSLFSAGGSWETQYF. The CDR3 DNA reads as TGTGCCAGCAGTTTATTCTCAGCGGGAGGCTCCTGGGAGACCCAGTACTTC.

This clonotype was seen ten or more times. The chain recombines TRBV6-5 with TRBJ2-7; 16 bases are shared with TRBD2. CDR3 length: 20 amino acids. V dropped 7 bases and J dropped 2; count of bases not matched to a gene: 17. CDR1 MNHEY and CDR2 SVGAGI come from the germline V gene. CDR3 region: CASTPKGRGLAGGEAYEQYF. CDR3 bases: TGTGCCAGCACCCCAAAGGGCCGGGGACTAGCGGGAGGGGAGGCCTACGAGCAGTACTTC.

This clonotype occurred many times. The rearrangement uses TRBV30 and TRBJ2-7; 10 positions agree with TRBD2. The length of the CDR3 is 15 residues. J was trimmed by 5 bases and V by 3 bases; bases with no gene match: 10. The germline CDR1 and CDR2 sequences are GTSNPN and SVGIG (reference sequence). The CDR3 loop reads CAWRGPSGRSNEQYF. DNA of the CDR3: TGTGCCTGGAGGGGGCCTAGCGGGAGAAGTAACGAGCAGTACTTC.

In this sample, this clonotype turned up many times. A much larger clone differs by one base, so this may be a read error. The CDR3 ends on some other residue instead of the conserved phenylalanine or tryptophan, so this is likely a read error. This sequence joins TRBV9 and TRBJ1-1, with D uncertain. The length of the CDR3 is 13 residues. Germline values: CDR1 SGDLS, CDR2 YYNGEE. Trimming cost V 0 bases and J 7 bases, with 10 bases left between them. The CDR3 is CASSVGYLGEAFL. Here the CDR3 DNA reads TGTGCCAGCAGCGTAGGATATCTGGGTGAAGCTTTCCTT.

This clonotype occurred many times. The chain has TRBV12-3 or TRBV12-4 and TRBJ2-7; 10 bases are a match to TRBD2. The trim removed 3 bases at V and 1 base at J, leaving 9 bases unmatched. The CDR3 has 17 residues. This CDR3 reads CASSFLLAGAGSYEQYF. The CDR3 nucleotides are TGTGCCAGCAGTTTTTTGCTAGCGGGAGCCGGTTCCTACGAGCAGTACTTC.

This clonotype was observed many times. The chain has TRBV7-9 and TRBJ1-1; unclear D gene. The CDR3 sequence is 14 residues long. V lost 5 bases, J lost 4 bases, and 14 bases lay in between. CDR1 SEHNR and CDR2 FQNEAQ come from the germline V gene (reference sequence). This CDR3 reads CASSPTTSGTEAFF. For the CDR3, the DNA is TGTGCCAGCAGCCCAACGACTTCGGGCACTGAAGCTTTCTTT.

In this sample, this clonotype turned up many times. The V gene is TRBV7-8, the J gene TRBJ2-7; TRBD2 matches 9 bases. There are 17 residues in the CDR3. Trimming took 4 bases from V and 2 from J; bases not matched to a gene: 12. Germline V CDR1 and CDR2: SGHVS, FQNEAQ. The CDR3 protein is CASSYRTGVAGAYEQYF. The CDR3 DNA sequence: TGTGCCAGCAGCTACAGGACGGGAGTAGCGGGGGCCTACGAGCAGTACTTC.

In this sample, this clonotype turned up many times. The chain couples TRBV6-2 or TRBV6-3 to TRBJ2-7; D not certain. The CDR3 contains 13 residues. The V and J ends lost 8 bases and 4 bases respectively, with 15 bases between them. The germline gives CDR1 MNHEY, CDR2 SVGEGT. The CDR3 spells CASSNFGPYEQYF. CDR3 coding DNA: TGTGCCAGCTCCAATTTTGGGCCATACGAGCAGTACTTC.

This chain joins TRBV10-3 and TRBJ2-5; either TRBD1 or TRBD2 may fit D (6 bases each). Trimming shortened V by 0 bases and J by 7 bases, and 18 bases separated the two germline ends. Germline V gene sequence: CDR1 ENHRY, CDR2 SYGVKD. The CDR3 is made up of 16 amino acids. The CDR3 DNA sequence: TGTGCCATCAGTGAGTCGAGTAGCGGTACACAGGGGACCCAGTACTTC. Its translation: CAISESSSGTQGTQYF.

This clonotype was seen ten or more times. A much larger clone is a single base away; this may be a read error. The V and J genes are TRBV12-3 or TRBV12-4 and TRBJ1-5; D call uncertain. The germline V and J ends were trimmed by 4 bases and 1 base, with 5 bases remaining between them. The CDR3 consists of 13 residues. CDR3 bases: TGTGCCAGCAGTTCAAAGAGCAATCAGCCCCAGCATTTT. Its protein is CASSSKSNQPQHF.

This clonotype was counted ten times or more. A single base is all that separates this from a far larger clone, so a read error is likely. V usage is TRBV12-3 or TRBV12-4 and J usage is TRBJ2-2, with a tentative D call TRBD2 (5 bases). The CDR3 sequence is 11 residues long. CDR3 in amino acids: CASSSTGELCF. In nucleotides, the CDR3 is TGTGCCAGCAGTTCAACCGGGGAGCTGTGTTTT.

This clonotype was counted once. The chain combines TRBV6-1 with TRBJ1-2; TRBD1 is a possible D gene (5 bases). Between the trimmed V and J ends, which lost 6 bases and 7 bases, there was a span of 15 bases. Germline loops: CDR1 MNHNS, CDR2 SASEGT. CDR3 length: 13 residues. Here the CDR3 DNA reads TGTGCCAGCAGATCCGAAGGGGCTGGTGGCTACACCTTC. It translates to CASRSEGAGGYTF.

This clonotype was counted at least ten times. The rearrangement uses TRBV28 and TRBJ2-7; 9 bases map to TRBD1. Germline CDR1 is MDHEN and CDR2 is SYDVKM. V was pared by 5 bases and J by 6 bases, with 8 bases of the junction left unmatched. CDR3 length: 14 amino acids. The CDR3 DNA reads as TGTGCCAGCAGTCATCAGGACAGGGGAGGCGAGCAGTACTTC. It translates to CASSHQDRGGEQYF.

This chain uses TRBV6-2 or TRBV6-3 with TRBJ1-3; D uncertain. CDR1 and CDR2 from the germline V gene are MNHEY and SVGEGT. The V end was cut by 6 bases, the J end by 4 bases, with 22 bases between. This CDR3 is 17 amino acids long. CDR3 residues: CASSPSATWSAGNTIYF. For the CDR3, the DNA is TGTGCCAGCAGCCCCAGTGCGACCTGGTCGGCAGGAAACACCATATATTTT.

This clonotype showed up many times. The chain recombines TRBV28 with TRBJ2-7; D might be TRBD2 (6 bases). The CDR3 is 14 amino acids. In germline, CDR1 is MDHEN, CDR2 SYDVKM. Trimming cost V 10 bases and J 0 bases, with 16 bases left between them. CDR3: CATTSSVNSYEQYF. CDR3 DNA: TGTGCCACCACTTCTAGCGTGAACTCCTACGAGCAGTACTTC. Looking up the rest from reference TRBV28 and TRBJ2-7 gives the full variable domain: DVKVTQSSRYLVKRTGEKVFLECVQDMDHENMFWYRQDPGLGLRLIYFSYDVKMKEKGDIPEGYSVSREKKERFSLILESASTNQTSMYLCATTSSVNSYEQYFGPGTRLTVT.